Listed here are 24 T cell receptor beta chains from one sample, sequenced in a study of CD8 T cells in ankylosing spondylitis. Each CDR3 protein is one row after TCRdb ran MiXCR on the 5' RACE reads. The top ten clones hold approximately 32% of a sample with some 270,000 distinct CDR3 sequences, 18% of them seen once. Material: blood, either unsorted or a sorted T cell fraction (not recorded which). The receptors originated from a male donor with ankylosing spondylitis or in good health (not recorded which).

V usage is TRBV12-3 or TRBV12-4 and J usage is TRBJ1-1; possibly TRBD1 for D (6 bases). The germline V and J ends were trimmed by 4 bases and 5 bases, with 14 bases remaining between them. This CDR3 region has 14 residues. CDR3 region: CASSSQGRLTEAFF. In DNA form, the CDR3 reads TGTGCCAGCAGTTCACAGGGTCGATTAACTGAAGCTTTCTTT.

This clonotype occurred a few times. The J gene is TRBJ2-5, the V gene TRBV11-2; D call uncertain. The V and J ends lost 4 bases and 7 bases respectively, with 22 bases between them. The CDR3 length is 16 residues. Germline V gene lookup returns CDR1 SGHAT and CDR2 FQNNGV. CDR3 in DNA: TGTGCCAGCAGCTCCCCTTTTGAGCCGCCATCGGGGACCCAGTACTTC. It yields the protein CASSSPFEPPSGTQYF. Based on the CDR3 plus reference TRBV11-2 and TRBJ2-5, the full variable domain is EAGVAQSPRYKIIEKRQSVAFWCNPISGHATLYWYQQILGQGPKLLIQFQNNGVVDDSQLPKDRFSAERLKGVDSTLKIQPAKLEDSAVYLCASSSPFEPPSGTQYFGPGTRLLVL.

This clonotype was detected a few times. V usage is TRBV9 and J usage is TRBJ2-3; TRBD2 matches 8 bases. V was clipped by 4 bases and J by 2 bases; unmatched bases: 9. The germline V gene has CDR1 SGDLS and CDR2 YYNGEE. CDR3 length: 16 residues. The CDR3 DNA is TGTGCCAGCAGCCGAACTAGCGGAATTAACACAGATACGCAGTATTTT. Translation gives CASSRTSGINTDTQYF.

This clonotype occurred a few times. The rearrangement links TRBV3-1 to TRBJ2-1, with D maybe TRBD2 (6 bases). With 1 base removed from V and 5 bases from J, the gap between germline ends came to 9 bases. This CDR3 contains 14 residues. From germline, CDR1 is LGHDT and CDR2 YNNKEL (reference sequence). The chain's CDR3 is CASSQGGTDNEQFF. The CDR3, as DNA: TGTGCCAGCAGCCAAGGCGGGACTGACAATGAGCAGTTCTTC.

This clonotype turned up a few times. CDR3 nucleotide sequence: TGTGCCAGCAGTCCAGGACAGCTCTCGATATCCTACGAGCAGTACTTC. Its translation is CASSPGQLSISYEQYF. The rearrangement uses TRBV27 and TRBJ2-7; a possible D gene is TRBD1 (6 bases). The CDR3 is 16 amino acids. CDR1 and CDR2 (germline): MNHEY, SMNVEV (reference sequence). Trimming took 5 bases from V and 1 from J, leaving 18 bases between them.

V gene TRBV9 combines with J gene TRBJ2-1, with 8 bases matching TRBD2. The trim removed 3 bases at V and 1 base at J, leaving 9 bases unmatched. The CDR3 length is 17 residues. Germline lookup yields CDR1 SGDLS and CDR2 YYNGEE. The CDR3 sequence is CASSGGGSGMSYNEQFF. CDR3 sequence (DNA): TGTGCCAGCAGCGGAGGGGGTAGCGGGATGTCCTACAATGAGCAGTTCTTC.

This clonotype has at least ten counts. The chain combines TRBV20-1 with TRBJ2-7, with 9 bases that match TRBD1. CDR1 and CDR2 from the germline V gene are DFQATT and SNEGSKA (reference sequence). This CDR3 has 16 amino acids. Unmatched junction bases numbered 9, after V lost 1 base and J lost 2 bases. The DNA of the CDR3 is TGCAGTGCTAGAGGGCGACAGGGGGTAGAGCCCTACGAGCAGTACTTC. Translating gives CSARGRQGVEPYEQYF.

CDR3 in amino acids: CASTVDRSSYEQYF. CDR3 coding DNA: TGCGCCAGCACTGTCGACAGGAGCTCCTACGAGCAGTACTTC. The rearrangement joins TRBV5-1 to TRBJ2-7, with D possibly matching TRBD1 (6 bases). The CDR3 contains 14 residues. Between the trimmed V and J ends, which lost 6 bases and 0 bases, there was a span of 13 bases. The germline V gene encodes CDR1 SGHRS and CDR2 YFSETQ.

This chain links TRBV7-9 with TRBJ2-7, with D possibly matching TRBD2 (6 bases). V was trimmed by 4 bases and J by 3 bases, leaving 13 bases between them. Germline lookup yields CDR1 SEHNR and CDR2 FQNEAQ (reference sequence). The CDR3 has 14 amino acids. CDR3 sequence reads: CASSSPGLLYEQYF. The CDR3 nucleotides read TGTGCCAGCAGCTCGCCGGGACTGCTCTACGAGCAGTACTTC. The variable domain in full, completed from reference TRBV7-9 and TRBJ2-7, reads DTGVSQNPRHKITKRGQNVTFRCDPISEHNRLYWYRQTLGQGPEFLTYFQNEAQLEKSRLLSDRFSAERPKGSFSTLEIQRTEQGDSAMYLCASSSPGLLYEQYFGPGTRLTVT.

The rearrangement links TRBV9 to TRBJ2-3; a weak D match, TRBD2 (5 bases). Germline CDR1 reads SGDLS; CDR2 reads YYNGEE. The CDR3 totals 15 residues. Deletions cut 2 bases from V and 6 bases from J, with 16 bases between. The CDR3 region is CASSVGSGPGDTQYF. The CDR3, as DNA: TGTGCCAGCAGCGTTGGAAGCGGTCCGGGGGATACGCAGTATTTT.

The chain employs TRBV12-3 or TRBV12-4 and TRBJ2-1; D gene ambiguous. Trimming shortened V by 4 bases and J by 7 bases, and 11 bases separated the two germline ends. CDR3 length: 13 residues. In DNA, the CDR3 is TGTGCCAGCAGTTCCGGACCTCCTAATGAGCAGTTCTTC. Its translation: CASSSGPPNEQFF.

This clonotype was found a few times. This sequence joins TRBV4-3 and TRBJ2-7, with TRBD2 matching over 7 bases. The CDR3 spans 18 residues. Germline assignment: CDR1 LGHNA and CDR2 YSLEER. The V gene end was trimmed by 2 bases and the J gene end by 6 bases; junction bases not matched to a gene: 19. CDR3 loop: CASSQKAWAGALSREQYF. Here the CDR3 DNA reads TGCGCCAGCAGCCAAAAAGCATGGGCGGGAGCTCTCTCGCGCGAGCAGTACTTC.

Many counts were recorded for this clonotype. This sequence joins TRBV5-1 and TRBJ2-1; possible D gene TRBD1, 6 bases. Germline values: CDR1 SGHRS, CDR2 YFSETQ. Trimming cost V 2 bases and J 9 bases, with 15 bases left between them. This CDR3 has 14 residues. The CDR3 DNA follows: TGCGCCAGCAGCTTAGAAACAGGGTTAGGTGAGCAGTTCTTC. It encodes CASSLETGLGEQFF.

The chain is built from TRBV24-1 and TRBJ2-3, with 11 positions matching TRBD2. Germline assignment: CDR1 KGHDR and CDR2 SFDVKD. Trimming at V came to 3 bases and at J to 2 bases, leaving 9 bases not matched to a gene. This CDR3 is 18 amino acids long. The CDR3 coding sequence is TGTGCCACCAGTGATCTCGGGACTAGCGGAACCTCCACAGATACGCAGTATTTT. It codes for CATSDLGTSGTSTDTQYF.

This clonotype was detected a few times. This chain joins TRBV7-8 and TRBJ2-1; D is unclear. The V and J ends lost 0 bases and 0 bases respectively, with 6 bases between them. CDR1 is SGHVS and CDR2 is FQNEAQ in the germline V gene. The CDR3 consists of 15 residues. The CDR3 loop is CASSLAVISYNEQFF. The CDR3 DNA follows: TGTGCCAGCAGCTTAGCAGTAATCTCCTACAATGAGCAGTTCTTC.

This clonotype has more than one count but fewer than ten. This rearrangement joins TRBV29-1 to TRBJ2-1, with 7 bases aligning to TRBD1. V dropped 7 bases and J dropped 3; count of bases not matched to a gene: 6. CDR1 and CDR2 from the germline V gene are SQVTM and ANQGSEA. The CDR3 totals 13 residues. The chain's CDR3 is CSERQGNYNEQFF. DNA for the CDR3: TGCAGCGAAAGACAGGGAAACTACAATGAGCAGTTCTTC.

The CDR3 DNA follows: TGTGCCAGCAGCCAATACCAAAATCCCCGAGGGATCGAAGATACGCAGTATTTT. It yields the protein CASSQYQNPRGIEDTQYF. The rearrangement links TRBV16 to TRBJ2-3; TRBD2 is a possible D gene (5 bases). Deletions cut 1 base from V and 5 bases from J, with 22 bases between. Germline V gene data show CDR1 as KGHSY and CDR2 as FQNENV. CDR3 length: 18 amino acids.

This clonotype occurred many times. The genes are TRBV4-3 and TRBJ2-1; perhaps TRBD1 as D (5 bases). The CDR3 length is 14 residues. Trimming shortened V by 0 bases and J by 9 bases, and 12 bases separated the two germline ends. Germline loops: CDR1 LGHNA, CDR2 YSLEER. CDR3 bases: TGCGCCAGCAGCCAAGAGGCCCAAGGGGTTGAGCAGTTCTTC. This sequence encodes CASSQEAQGVEQFF.

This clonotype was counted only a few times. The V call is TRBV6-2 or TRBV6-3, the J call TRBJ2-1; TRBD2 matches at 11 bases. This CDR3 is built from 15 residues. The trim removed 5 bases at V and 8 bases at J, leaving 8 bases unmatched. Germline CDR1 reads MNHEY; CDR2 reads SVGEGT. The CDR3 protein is CASSAGTSGIDEQFF. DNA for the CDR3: TGTGCCAGCAGTGCCGGGACTAGCGGCATAGATGAGCAGTTCTTC.

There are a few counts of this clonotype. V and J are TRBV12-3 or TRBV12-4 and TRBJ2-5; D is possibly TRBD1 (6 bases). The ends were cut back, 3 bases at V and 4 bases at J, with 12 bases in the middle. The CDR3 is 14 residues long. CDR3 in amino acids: CASSFLGAPETQYF. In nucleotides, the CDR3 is TGTGCCAGCAGTTTCCTGGGGGCCCCAGAGACCCAGTACTTC.

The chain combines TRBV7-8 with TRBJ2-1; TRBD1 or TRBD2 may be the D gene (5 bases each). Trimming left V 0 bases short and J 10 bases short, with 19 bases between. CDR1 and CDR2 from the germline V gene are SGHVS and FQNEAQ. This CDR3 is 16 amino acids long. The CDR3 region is CASSLAPVTLGDEQFF. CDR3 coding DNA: TGTGCCAGCAGCTTAGCCCCAGTAACCCTTGGGGACGAGCAGTTCTTC.

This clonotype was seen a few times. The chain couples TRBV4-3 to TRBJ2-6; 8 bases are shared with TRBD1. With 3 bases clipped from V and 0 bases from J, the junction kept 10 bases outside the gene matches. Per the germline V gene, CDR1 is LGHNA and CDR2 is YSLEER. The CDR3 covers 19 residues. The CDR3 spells CASSQTDRGFFSGANVLTF. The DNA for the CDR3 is TGCGCCAGCAGCCAGACCGACAGGGGTTTTTTCTCTGGGGCCAACGTCCTGACTTTC.

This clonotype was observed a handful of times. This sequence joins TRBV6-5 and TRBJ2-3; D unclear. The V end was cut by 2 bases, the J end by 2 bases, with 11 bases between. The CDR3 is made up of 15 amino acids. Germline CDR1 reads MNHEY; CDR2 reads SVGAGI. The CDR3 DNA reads TGTGCCAGCAGTTACGCCCCGACATTCACAGATACGCAGTATTTT. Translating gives CASSYAPTFTDTQYF.

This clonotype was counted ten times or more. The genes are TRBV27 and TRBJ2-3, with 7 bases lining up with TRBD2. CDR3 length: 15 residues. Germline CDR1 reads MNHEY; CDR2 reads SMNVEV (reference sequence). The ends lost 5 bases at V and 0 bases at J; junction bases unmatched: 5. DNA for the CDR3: TGTGCCAGCAGTCCCCTAGCGGAGAGCACAGATACGCAGTATTTT. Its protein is CASSPLAESTDTQYF.